Below are 28 T cell receptor beta chains sequenced from a single sample in a study of T cells in Graves' hyperthyroidism and ophthalmopathy. From RNA transcripts, TCR beta CDR3 regions were amplified. HTBI primers drove first-round RT-PCR of the TCR CDR3. TCRdb itself ran the multiplex PCR reads through MiXCR, one entry per CDR3 protein. The sample includes some 270,000 distinct CDR3 sequences, approximately 13% of them seen just once. Material for sequencing was blood. Receptors were obtained from a middle-aged woman with Graves' hyperthyroidism.

The chain couples TRBV20-1 to TRBJ1-3, with no clear D. Germline loops: CDR1 DFQATT, CDR2 SNEGSKA (reference sequence). The CDR3 sequence is 15 residues long. Trimming removed 2 bases at V and 0 bases at J, with 11 bases between. This CDR3 reads CSARPSSPSGNTIYF. The CDR3 DNA follows: TGCAGTGCTAGACCCAGTAGCCCCTCTGGAAACACCATATATTTT.

The table lists this clonotype with many counts. The gene calls are TRBV11-3 and TRBJ1-5, with D unclear. Germline assignment: CDR1 SGHNT and CDR2 YENEEA. Trimming took off 6 bases at V and 5 bases at J, with 11 bases between the two ends. The CDR3 is made up of 13 amino acids. CDR3 sequence (DNA): TGTGCCAGCAGTCTAGCCACAGATCAGCCCCAGCATTTT. Translating gives CASSLATDQPQHF.

This chain links TRBV7-2 with TRBJ2-1, with D tentatively TRBD2 (6 bases). The V end lost 3 bases, the J end lost 3 bases, and 15 bases lay between the germline ends. Germline lookup yields CDR1 SGHTA and CDR2 FQGNSA. CDR3 length: 16 residues. CDR3 loop: CASSLRAQDYYNEQFF. CDR3 bases: TGTGCCAGCAGCTTGAGGGCACAGGACTACTACAATGAGCAGTTCTTC.

This clonotype was observed at least ten times. The V call is TRBV12-3 or TRBV12-4, the J call TRBJ2-3; TRBD2 agrees at 12 bases. This CDR3 has 17 amino acids. J gave up 7 bases and V 3 bases, and 11 bases lay outside the gene matches. The CDR3 sequence: CASSFRLAGVGRHTQYF. The CDR3 coding sequence is TGTGCCAGCAGTTTCCGACTAGCGGGAGTAGGGAGGCATACGCAGTATTTT.

In the case of this clonotype: Because the CDR3 is missing its conserved closing phenylalanine or tryptophan, this is likely a read error. J is TRBJ2-1 and V is TRBV29-1; a possible D gene is TRBD1 (5 bases). Germline-derived CDR1 and CDR2 are SQVTM and ANQGSEA. The V end was cut by 6 bases, the J end by 5 bases, with 14 bases between. The CDR3 contains 13 residues. This CDR3 is CSVHPQGHNEQFL. CDR3 bases: TGCAGCGTCCATCCCCAGGGCCACAATGAGCAGTTCCTC.

This sequence joins TRBV6-1 and TRBJ2-7; D may be TRBD2 (5 bases). Germline V gene lookup returns CDR1 MNHNS and CDR2 SASEGT. The CDR3 is 13 residues long. V was cut by 1 base and J by 3 bases, with 7 bases left in between. CDR3 coding DNA: TGTGCCAGCAGTGAAGAGGAGGACTACGAGCAGTACTTC. Its protein is CASSEEEDYEQYF.

This clonotype was observed many times. The rearrangement links TRBV11-2 to TRBJ2-7, with TRBD1 matching 10 bases. Germline V gene data show CDR1 as SGHAT and CDR2 as FQNNGV. This CDR3 contains 13 residues. Germline trimming cut 4 bases from V and 6 bases from J; bases unmatched to any gene: 3. The CDR3 region has the DNA TGTGCCAGCAGCTCGGGACAGGGGCTCGAGCAGTACTTC. Protein product: CASSSGQGLEQYF.

This clonotype showed up many times. The rearrangement joins TRBV2 to TRBJ2-5; D is perhaps TRBD1 or TRBD2 (6 bases each). The length of the CDR3 is 15 residues. Germline-derived CDR1 and CDR2 are SNHLY and FYNNEI. The ends were cut back, 3 bases at V and 5 bases at J, with 16 bases in the middle. The CDR3 region has the DNA TGTGCCAGCAGTGATGGGGGGCCGGGTGGGGAGACCCAGTACTTC. Translation: CASSDGGPGGETQYF.

This clonotype was recorded many times. V is TRBV6-1 and J is TRBJ2-7; 7 bases agree with TRBD1. This CDR3 region has 13 residues. Trimming took 5 bases from V and 5 from J; bases not matched to a gene: 6. Germline assignment: CDR1 MNHNS and CDR2 SASEGT. The DNA for the CDR3 is TGTGCCAGCAGTTACTTGACAGGGAACGAGCAGTACTTC. Translation gives CASSYLTGNEQYF.

V and J are TRBV6-4 and TRBJ2-1; 7 bases are a match to TRBD2. The CDR3 spans 16 residues. Germline V gives CDR1 MRHNA, CDR2 SNTAGT. V shed 0 bases, J shed 10 bases, and the junction held 12 bases outside the gene matches. CDR3 sequence reads: CASSDSTTSWQGEQFF. CDR3 DNA sequence: TGTGCCAGCAGTGACTCGACGACTAGCTGGCAAGGGGAGCAGTTCTTC.

This clonotype occurred many times. V gene TRBV13 combines with J gene TRBJ2-3; D remains ambiguous. Germline loops: CDR1 PRHDT, CDR2 FYEKMQ (reference sequence). This CDR3 is 13 amino acids long. The V end was cut by 7 bases, the J end by 1 base, with 9 bases between. CDR3 sequence (DNA): TGTGCCAGCAAGTATTGGGGCACAGATACGCAGTATTTT. Residues: CASKYWGTDTQYF.

This clonotype was seen at least ten times. The chain combines TRBV12-3 or TRBV12-4 with TRBJ2-1, with D hard to call. The CDR3 runs to 12 residues. The V end lost 7 bases, the J end lost 6 bases, and 10 bases lay between the germline ends. The chain's CDR3 is CASTPLVNEQFF. CDR3 sequence (DNA): TGTGCCAGCACCCCACTCGTCAATGAGCAGTTCTTC.

In its sample, this clonotype was seen many times. CDR3 protein: CASRPGQGDTQYF. DNA for the CDR3: TGTGCCAGCAGGCCGGGACAGGGGGACACGCAGTATTTT. This sequence joins TRBV12-3 or TRBV12-4 and TRBJ2-3; TRBD1 matches at 11 bases. The ends lost 6 bases at V and 9 bases at J; junction bases unmatched: 5. This CDR3 spans 13 amino acids.

This chain joins TRBV4-1 and TRBJ2-5, with 10 nucleotides matching TRBD1. The germline gives CDR1 MGHRA, CDR2 YSYEKL. There are 17 residues in the CDR3. J gave up 1 base and V 0 bases, and 5 bases lay outside the gene matches. In DNA form, the CDR3 reads TGCGCCAGCAGCCAAGACCGGGACAGGGGTTTCCAAGAGACCCAGTACTTC. This gives the protein CASSQDRDRGFQETQYF.

This clonotype occurred many times. This rearrangement joins TRBV29-1 to TRBJ1-1; the D is unclear. CDR1 and CDR2 from the germline V gene are SQVTM and ANQGSEA. This CDR3 region has 15 residues. The ends were cut back, 5 bases at V and 1 base at J, with 17 bases in the middle. CDR3 region: CSVLRPARQNTEAFF. For the CDR3, the DNA is TGCAGCGTTTTAAGACCCGCTAGACAGAACACTGAAGCTTTCTTT. The full variable domain, in which reference TRBV29-1 and TRBJ1-1 provide the parts outside the CDR3, is SAVISQKPSRDICQRGTSLTIQCQVDSQVTMMFWYRQQPGQSLTLIATANQGSEATYESGFVIDKFPISRPNLTFSTLTVSNMSPEDSSIYLCSVLRPARQNTEAFFGQGTRLTVV.

Of note for this clonotype: This sequence may be a read error, since a much larger clone differs from it by one base. The J gene is TRBJ1-1, the V gene TRBV11-2; D is perhaps TRBD1 (6 bases). Looked up from germline, CDR1 is SGHAT and CDR2 is FQNNGV. Trimming removed 11 bases at V and 0 bases at J, with 16 bases between. The CDR3 totals 14 residues. The CDR3 sequence is CAGNRGGVNTEAFF. CDR3 nucleotide sequence: TGTGCCGGCAACCGAGGGGGGGTGAACACTGAAGCTTTCTTT.

This clonotype has at least ten counts. This chain connects TRBV27 to TRBJ1-2; D is unclear. The CDR3 covers 15 residues. Per germline, CDR1 MNHEY and CDR2 SMNVEV (reference sequence). With 5 bases removed from V and 2 bases from J, the gap between germline ends came to 15 bases. Here the CDR3 DNA reads TGTGCCAGCAGTCCGCGGTGGGGAGACAACTATGGCTACACCTTC. Translating gives CASSPRWGDNYGYTF.

V usage is TRBV30 and J usage is TRBJ2-2; no firm D call. Trimming stripped 0 bases from V and 2 bases from J, with 13 bases between. Per germline, CDR1 GTSNPN and CDR2 SVGIG (reference sequence). The CDR3 loop spans 16 amino acids. This CDR3 reads CAWSVTWRTNTGELFF. The CDR3 DNA is TGTGCCTGGAGTGTAACGTGGAGAACTAACACCGGGGAGCTGTTTTTT.

In its sample, this clonotype was seen many times. The rearrangement joins TRBV15 to TRBJ1-2; D ambiguous. There are 15 residues in the CDR3. Germline V gene lookup returns CDR1 LNHNV and CDR2 YYDKDF (reference sequence). V gave up 5 bases and J gave up 10 bases, with 23 bases separating them. The CDR3 loop is CATSAIGPHLTLYTF. The CDR3 coding sequence is TGTGCCACCAGCGCGATAGGACCCCATCTTACTCTCTACACCTTC.

This sequence joins TRBV18 and TRBJ2-7, with a possible D match to TRBD1 (5 bases). Germline assignment: CDR1 KGHSH and CDR2 LQKENI. The CDR3 runs to 15 residues. V dropped 4 bases and J dropped 0 bases, with 13 bases sitting between them. The CDR3 region is CASSRGTYYSYEQYF. Here the CDR3 DNA reads TGTGCCAGCTCACGGGGCACTTATTACTCCTACGAGCAGTACTTC.

The table lists this clonotype with many counts. This chain joins TRBV5-6 and TRBJ2-5, with D perhaps assigned TRBD1 or TRBD2 (5 bases each). The CDR3 extends over 14 amino acids. V was trimmed by 0 bases and J by 5 bases, leaving 11 bases between them. Per germline, CDR1 SGHDT and CDR2 YYEEEE. This CDR3 is CASSLERGVETQYF. CDR3 bases: TGTGCCAGCAGCTTGGAGAGGGGCGTGGAGACCCAGTACTTC.

This clonotype was counted ten times or more. The chain combines TRBV20-1 with TRBJ1-6; tentatively, D is TRBD1 (6 bases). Germline-derived CDR1 and CDR2 are DFQATT and SNEGSKA (reference sequence). V lost 6 bases and J 7 bases, leaving 34 bases between the germline ends. This CDR3 has 20 amino acids. This CDR3 is CSATLWEGGLIQEGNSPLHF. CDR3 coding DNA: TGCAGTGCCACCCTATGGGAGGGGGGTTTAATTCAGGAGGGAAATTCACCCCTCCACTTT.

This clonotype appeared many times. This sequence joins TRBV25-1 and TRBJ2-5; 7 bases are shared with TRBD2. The germline CDR1 and CDR2 sequences are MGHDK and SYGVNS. The V segment lost 6 bases and the J segment 5 bases; nucleotides outside the gene matches: 9. The CDR3 runs 14 residues. CDR3 region: CASSDGRTGETQYF. The CDR3 nucleotides read TGTGCCAGCAGCGACGGGAGGACGGGGGAGACCCAGTACTTC.

This clonotype was found many times. The chain has TRBV5-1 and TRBJ1-1; D may be TRBD1 (6 bases). The CDR3 covers 14 residues. V was trimmed by 1 base and J by 6 bases, leaving 13 bases between them. Germline V gene data show CDR1 as SGHRS and CDR2 as YFSETQ. The CDR3 spells CASSLMDTGSEAFF. DNA of the CDR3: TGCGCCAGCAGCTTGATGGACACAGGGTCTGAAGCTTTCTTT.

At least ten counts were recorded for this clonotype. The chain employs TRBV27 and TRBJ2-7; the match to TRBD2 covers 12 bases. J lost 0 bases, V lost 7 bases, and 4 bases had no gene match. The CDR3 spans 15 residues. The V gene's germline CDR1 is MNHEY and CDR2 SMNVEV (reference sequence). In nucleotides, the CDR3 is TGTGCCAGCACCGCGACTAGCGGGAGCTCCTACGAGCAGTACTTC. Protein sequence: CASTATSGSSYEQYF.

This clonotype was seen ten or more times. The CDR3 DNA reads TGCAGTGCGCAGAGCTCTAGCGGGAAAGTCTACAATGAGCAGTTCTTC. Amino acid sequence: CSAQSSSGKVYNEQFF. The chain carries TRBV20-1 and TRBJ2-1; 9 nucleotides agree with TRBD2. Germline V gene data show CDR1 as DFQATT and CDR2 as SNEGSKA (reference sequence). CDR3 size: 16 residues. J was trimmed by 3 bases and V by 6 bases; bases with no gene match: 12.

This clonotype showed up many times. The chain uses TRBV15 and TRBJ1-5; tentative D call: TRBD1 (5 bases). Trimming pared 3 bases from V and 8 bases from J, leaving 17 bases between. Germline CDR1 and CDR2: LNHNV and YYDKDF (reference sequence). The length of the CDR3 is 15 residues. The CDR3, as DNA: TGTGCCACCAGCAGCCTCGAGGGGATTAAAAAGCCCCAGCATTTT. It yields the protein CATSSLEGIKKPQHF. Full variable domain (missing parts from reference TRBV15 and TRBJ1-5): DAMVIQNPRYQVTQFGKPVTLSCSQTLNHNVMYWYQQKSSQAPKLLFHYYDKDFNNEADTPDNFQSRRPNTSFCFLDIRSPGLGDTAMYLCATSSLEGIKKPQHFGDGTRLSIL.

This clonotype was seen ten or more times. The CDR3 region is CASSSSGTSYSNQPQHF. The CDR3, as DNA: TGTGCCAGCAGTTCGAGCGGGACATCTTATAGCAATCAGCCCCAGCATTTT. V gene TRBV7-9 combines with J gene TRBJ1-5; TRBD1 might be the D (6 bases). The germline V gene encodes CDR1 SEHNR and CDR2 FQNEAQ (reference sequence). This CDR3 region has 17 residues. The V gene lost 6 bases and the J gene lost 0 bases, with 18 bases spanning the gap.